This TCR beta chain was found in a study of blood T cell repertoires in COVID-19. About the research overall: Sites across the United States, Italy and Spain contributed samples from acute and convalescent COVID-19. The cDNA or gDNA used as material had been derived from T cells, B-cell-depleted T cells, or PBMCs.

Authors' data handling: Amplification of reference gene primers provided the estimated nucleated cell counts. Only in-frame clones appear in the TCRdb table, and some are missing; sequencing was by immunoSEQ multiplex PCR. V and J calls and clone size are copied from that table; D and trimming were computed from the DNA. The sample consists of over 45,000 clones, less than 75% of them appearing once. The germline V gene encodes CDR1 SGHNT and CDR2 YYREEE (reference sequence). CDR3 length: 17 residues. The ends lost 4 bases at V and 0 bases at J; junction bases unmatched: 5. The sample was peripheral blood. The clonotype originates from a woman aged 45-60 years with active or convalescent COVID-19. The chain uses TRBV5-4 and TRBJ2-4; the match to TRBD1 covers 12 bases. CDR3 amino acids: CASSNRDRGLAKNIQYF. The CDR3 nucleotides read TGTGCCAGCAGCAACCGGGACAGGGGGCTAGCCAAAAACATTCAGTACTTC. The variable domain in full, completed from reference TRBV5-4 and TRBJ2-4, reads ETGVTQSPTHLIKTRGQQVTLRCSSQSGHNTVSWYQQALGQGPQFIFQYYREEENGRGNFPPRFSGLQFPNYSSELNVNALELDDSALYLCASSNRDRGLAKNIQYFGAGTRLSVL.